The rows below give T cell receptor beta chains drawn from one sample of a study of blood T cells in healthy people across ages. TCRdb fed the 5' RACE reads into MiXCR, producing one record per CDR3 protein. The sample shows around 620,000 distinct CDR3 sequences, 27% of them seen only once. Sequenced material: blood. The receptor source for this set is an older woman in good health. CDR3s include the opening cysteine and the closing phenylalanine or tryptophan. A D gene is named only where the DNA matches it firmly. Clone size is not always given. Where it is, it says once, few, many or a class for expanded clones.

d_call	v_call	j_call	clone_size	cdr3_aa	cdr3_nt
-	TRBV5-1	TRBJ2-3	-	CASSFSGNGPGTQYF	TGCGCCAGCAGCTTTTCAGGGAATGGACCAGGTACGCAGTATTTT
-	TRBV4-1	TRBJ2-5	-	CASSHPSDIQETQYF	TGCGCCAGCAGCCATCCATCAGACATCCAAGAGACCCAGTACTTC
-	TRBV7-2	TRBJ1-5	-	CASMKFGGKPQHF	TGTGCCAGCATGAAATTTGGGGGTAAGCCCCAGCATTTT
-	TRBV20-1	TRBJ1-2	-	CSARGFAVYGYTF	TGCAGTGCTAGAGGTTTTGCAGTCTATGGCTACACCTTC
TRBD2	TRBV6-2/TRBV6-3	TRBJ2-1	many	CASSYDRTSGVWSSYNEQFF	TGTGCCAGCAGTTACGATCGGACTAGCGGGGTTTGGAGCTCCTACAATGAGCAGTTCTTC
-	TRBV10-3	TRBJ2-6	-	CAIREGYGSSGANVLTF	TGTGCCATCAGGGAGGGGTATGGATCCTCTGGGGCCAACGTCCTGACTTTC
TRBD1	TRBV5-6	TRBJ1-6	few	CASSFSPGQGNSPLHF	TGTGCCAGCAGCTTTAGCCCCGGACAGGGGAATTCACCCCTCCACTTT
TRBD2	TRBV4-2	TRBJ2-2	-	CASSQDRVASGGKVFF	TGTGCCAGCAGCCAAGATCGGGTCGCTAGCGGGGGGAAGGTGTTTTTT
-	TRBV28	TRBJ2-7	-	CASSITIYEQYF	TGTGCCAGCAGTATAACGATCTACGAGCAGTACTTC
TRBD1	TRBV7-9	TRBJ2-5	-	CASSLTGGVGTQYF	TGTGCCAGCAGCTTGACAGGGGGCGTAGGGACCCAGTACTTC
TRBD1	TRBV29-1	TRBJ2-7	-	CSVSKFPQGQGGYEQYF	TGCAGCGTTTCAAAATTCCCACAGGGACAGGGCGGCTACGAGCAGTACTTC
-	TRBV29-1	TRBJ2-5	-	CSVDRNQETQYF	TGCAGCGTTGACAGGAATCAAGAGACCCAGTACTTC
-	TRBV20-1	TRBJ2-1	-	CSDRDLIAAYNEQFF	TGCAGTGATAGAGATTTAATAGCGGCGTACAATGAGCAGTTCTTC
-	TRBV20-1	TRBJ2-3	-	CSARSPGVAPSSTDTQYF	TGCAGTGCTAGAAGTCCAGGAGTGGCGCCTTCTAGCACAGATACGCAGTATTTT
TRBD1	TRBV10-3	TRBJ2-5	few	CAIRQGTGGETQYF	TGTGCCATCCGACAGGGGACAGGGGGCGAGACCCAGTACTTC
-	TRBV4-1	TRBJ2-3	-	CASSQDMNTDTQYF	TGCGCCAGCAGCCAAGATATGAACACAGATACGCAGTATTTT
TRBD2	TRBV30	TRBJ2-4	-	CAWSVSGGARKNIQYF	TGTGCCTGGAGTGTTAGCGGGGGGGCGCGTAAAAACATTCAGTACTTC
-	TRBV4-2	TRBJ1-2	few	CASSQAISRTSYGYTF	TGTGCCAGCAGCCAAGCGATCAGCCGGACATCCTATGGCTACACCTTC
TRBD1	TRBV6-2/TRBV6-3	TRBJ2-1	-	CASSYRGGLYNEQFF	TGTGCCAGCAGTTACAGAGGGGGCCTTTACAATGAGCAGTTCTTC
-	TRBV9	TRBJ2-7	-	CASSVDPSPLYEQYF	TGTGCCAGCAGCGTAGATCCTAGCCCCCTCTACGAGCAGTACTTC
TRBD2	TRBV7-2	TRBJ2-1	few	CASSLSSGGFPNEQFF	TGTGCCAGCAGCTTATCTAGCGGGGGGTTTCCGAATGAGCAGTTCTTC
-	TRBV7-3	TRBJ2-2	-	CASSLEQGRAGELFF	TGTGCCAGCAGCTTAGAGCAGGGAAGGGCCGGGGAGCTGTTTTTT
-	TRBV7-2	TRBJ2-3	few	CASSLDGGTDTQYF	TGTGCCAGCAGCTTAGACGGTGGCACAGATACGCAGTATTTT